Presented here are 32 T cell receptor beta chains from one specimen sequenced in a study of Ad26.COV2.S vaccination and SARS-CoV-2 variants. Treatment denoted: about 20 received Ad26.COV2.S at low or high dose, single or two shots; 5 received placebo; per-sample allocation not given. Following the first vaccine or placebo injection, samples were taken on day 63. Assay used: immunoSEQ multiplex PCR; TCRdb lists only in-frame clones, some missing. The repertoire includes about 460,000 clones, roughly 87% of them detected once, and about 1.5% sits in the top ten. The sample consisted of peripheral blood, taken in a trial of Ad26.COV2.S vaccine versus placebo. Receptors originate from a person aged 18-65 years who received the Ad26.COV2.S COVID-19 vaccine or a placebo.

CDR3 nucleotide sequence: TGCGCCAGCAGCTTGCGTTTCGGAAGCACAGATACGCAGTATTTT. This gives the protein CASSLRFGSTDTQYF. This chain links TRBV5-1 with TRBJ2-3; D ambiguous. Per germline, CDR1 SGHRS and CDR2 YFSETQ. The CDR3 extends over 15 amino acids. Trimming took off 1 base at V and 0 bases at J, with 9 bases between the two ends.

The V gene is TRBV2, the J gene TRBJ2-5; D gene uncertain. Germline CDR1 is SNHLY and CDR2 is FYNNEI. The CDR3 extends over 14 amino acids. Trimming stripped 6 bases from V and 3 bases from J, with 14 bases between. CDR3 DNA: TGTGCCAGCAGCAACTTCGATGGAAAAGAGACCCAGTACTTC. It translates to CASSNFDGKETQYF.

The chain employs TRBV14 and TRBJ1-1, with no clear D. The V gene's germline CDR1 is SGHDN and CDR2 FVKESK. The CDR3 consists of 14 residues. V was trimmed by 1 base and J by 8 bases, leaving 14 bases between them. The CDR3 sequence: CASSQVAGRAEAFF. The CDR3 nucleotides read TGTGCCAGCAGCCAAGTGGCGGGAAGAGCAGAAGCTTTCTTT.

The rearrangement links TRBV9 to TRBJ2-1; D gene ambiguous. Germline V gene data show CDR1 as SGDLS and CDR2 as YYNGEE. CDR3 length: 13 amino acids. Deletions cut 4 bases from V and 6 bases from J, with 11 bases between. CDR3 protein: CASSPRLGNEQFF. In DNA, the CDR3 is TGTGCCAGCAGCCCTCGACTGGGCAATGAGCAGTTCTTC.

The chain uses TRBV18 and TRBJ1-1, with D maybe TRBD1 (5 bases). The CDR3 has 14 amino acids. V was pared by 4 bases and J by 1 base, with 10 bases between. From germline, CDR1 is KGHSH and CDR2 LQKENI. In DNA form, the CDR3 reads TGTGCCAGCTCACTCCAGACAGCGAACACTGAAGCTTTCTTT. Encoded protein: CASSLQTANTEAFF.

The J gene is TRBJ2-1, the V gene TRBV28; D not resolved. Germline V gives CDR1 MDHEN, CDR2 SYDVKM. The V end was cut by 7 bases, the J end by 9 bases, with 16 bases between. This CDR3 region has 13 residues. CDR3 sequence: CASNPMFGSEQFF. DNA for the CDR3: TGTGCCAGCAATCCGATGTTTGGAAGTGAGCAGTTCTTC.

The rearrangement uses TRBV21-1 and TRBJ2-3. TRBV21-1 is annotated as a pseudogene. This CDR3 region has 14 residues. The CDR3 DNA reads TGTGCCAGCAGCAAAGAGGCACCCCCAGATACGCAGTATTTT. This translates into CASSKEAPPDTQYF.

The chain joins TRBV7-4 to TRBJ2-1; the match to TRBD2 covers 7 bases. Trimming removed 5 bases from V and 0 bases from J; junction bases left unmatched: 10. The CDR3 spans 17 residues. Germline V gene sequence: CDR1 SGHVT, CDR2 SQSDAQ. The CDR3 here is CASSPSLREGSYNEQFF. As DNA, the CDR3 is TGTGCCAGCAGCCCCTCTTTAAGGGAGGGCTCCTACAATGAGCAGTTCTTC. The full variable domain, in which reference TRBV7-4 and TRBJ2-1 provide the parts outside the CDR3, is GAGVSQSPRYKVAKRGRDVALRCDSISGHVTLYWYRQTLGQGSEVLTYSQSDAQRDKSGRPSGRFSAERPERSVSTLKIQRTEQGDSAVYLCASSPSLREGSYNEQFFGPGTRLTVL.

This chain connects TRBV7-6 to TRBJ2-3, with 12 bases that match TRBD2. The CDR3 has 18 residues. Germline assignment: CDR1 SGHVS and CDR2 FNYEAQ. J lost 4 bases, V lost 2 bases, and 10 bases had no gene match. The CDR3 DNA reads TGTGCCAGCAGCTTACGTAAGACTAGCGGGAGTGAATCAGATACGCAGTATTTT. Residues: CASSLRKTSGSESDTQYF.

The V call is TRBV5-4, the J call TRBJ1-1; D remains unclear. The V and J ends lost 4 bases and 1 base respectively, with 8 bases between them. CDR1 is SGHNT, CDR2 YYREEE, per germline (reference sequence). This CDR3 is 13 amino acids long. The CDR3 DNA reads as TGTGCCAGCAGCGCAGCAGAGAACACTGAAGCTTTCTTT. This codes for CASSAAENTEAFF.

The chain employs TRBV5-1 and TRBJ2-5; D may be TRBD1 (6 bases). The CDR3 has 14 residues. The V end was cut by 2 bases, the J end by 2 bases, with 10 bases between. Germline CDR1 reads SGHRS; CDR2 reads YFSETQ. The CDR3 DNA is TGCGCCAGCAGCTTCGGACAGTGGCAAGAGACCCAGTACTTC. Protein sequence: CASSFGQWQETQYF.

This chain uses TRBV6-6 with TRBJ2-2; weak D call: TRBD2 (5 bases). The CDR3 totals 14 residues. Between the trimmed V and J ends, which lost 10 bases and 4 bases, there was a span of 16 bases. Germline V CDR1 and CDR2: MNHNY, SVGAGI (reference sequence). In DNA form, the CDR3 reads TGTGCCACCTCAGGTTCACGGGGCACCGGGGAGCTGTTTTTT. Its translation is CATSGSRGTGELFF.

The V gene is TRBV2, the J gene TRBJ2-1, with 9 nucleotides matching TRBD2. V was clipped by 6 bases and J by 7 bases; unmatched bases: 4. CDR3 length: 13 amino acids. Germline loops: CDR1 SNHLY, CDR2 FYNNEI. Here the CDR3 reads CASRGLAGNEQFF. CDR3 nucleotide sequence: TGTGCCAGCAGGGGACTAGCAGGGAATGAGCAGTTCTTC.

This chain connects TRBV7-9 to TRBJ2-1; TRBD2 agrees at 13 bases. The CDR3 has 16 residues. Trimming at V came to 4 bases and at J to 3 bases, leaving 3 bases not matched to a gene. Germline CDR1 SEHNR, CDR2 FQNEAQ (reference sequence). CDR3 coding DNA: TGTGCCAGCAGCTACGGGACTAGCGGGAACTACAATGAGCAGTTCTTC. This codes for CASSYGTSGNYNEQFF.

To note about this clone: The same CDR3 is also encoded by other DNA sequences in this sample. CDR3 sequence: CASSPRTATNEKLFF. The CDR3 nucleotides are TGTGCCAGCTCACCAAGAACCGCAACTAATGAAAAACTGTTTTTT. The chain combines TRBV18 with TRBJ1-4; D is unclear. From germline, CDR1 is KGHSH and CDR2 LQKENI. The CDR3 contains 15 residues. The V and J ends lost 2 bases and 0 bases respectively, with 7 bases between them.

CDR3: CASSWNRGETQYF. The CDR3 DNA reads as TGCGCCAGCAGCTGGAACAGGGGAGAGACCCAGTACTTC. The rearrangement links TRBV5-1 to TRBJ2-5, with 7 bases that match TRBD1. The CDR3 runs to 13 residues. Losses at the gene ends were 3 bases for V and 4 bases for J; bases not matched to a gene: 3. Germline CDR1 SGHRS, CDR2 YFSETQ.

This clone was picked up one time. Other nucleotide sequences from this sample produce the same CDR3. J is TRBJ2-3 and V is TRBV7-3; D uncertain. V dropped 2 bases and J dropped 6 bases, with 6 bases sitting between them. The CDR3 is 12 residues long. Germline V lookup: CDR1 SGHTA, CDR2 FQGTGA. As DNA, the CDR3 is TGTGCCAGCAGCTTATCTTCCGATACGCAGTATTTT. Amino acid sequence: CASSLSSDTQYF. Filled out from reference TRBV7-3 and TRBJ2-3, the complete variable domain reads GAGVSQTPSNKVTEKGKYVELRCDPISGHTALYWYRQSLGQGPEFLIYFQGTGAADDSGLPNDRFFAVRPEGSVSTLKIQRTERGDSAVYLCASSLSSDTQYFGPGTRLTVL.

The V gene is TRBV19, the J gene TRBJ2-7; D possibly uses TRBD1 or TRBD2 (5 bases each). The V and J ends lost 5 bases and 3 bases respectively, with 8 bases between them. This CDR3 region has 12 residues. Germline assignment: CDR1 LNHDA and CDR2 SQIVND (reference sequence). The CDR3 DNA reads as TGTGCCAGTAGTGGGGCGGGCTACGAGCAGTACTTC. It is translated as CASSGAGYEQYF.

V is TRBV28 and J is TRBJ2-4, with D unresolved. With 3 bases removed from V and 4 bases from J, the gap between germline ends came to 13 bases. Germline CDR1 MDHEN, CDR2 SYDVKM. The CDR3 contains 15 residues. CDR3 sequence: CASSLSGFGKNIQYF. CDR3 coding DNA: TGTGCCAGCAGTTTGAGTGGGTTTGGGAAAAACATTCAGTACTTC. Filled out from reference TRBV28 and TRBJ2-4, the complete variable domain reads DVKVTQSSRYLVKRTGEKVFLECVQDMDHENMFWYRQDPGLGLRLIYFSYDVKMKEKGDIPEGYSVSREKKERFSLILESASTNQTSMYLCASSLSGFGKNIQYFGAGTRLSVL.

The CDR3 is CASSVVIGSDTQYF. The CDR3 DNA reads TGTGCCAGCAGCGTAGTTATAGGATCAGATACGCAGTATTTT. This chain links TRBV9 with TRBJ2-3; D gene uncertain. Trimming removed 0 bases from V and 4 bases from J, with 9 bases in between. Germline-derived CDR1 and CDR2 are SGDLS and YYNGEE. This CDR3 is 14 amino acids long.

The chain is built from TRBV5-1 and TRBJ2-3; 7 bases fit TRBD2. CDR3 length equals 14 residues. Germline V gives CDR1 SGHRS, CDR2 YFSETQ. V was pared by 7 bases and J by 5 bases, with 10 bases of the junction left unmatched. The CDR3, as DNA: TGCGCCAGCTCTAGGGGAGGGTTGGGAGATACGCAGTATTTT. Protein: CASSRGGLGDTQYF.

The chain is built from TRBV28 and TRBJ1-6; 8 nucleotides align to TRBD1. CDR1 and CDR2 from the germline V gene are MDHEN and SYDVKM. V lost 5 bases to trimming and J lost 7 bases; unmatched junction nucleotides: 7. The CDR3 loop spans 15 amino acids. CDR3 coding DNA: TGTGCCAGCAGTCCCAGGACAGGGATAAATTCACCCCTCCACTTT. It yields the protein CASSPRTGINSPLHF.

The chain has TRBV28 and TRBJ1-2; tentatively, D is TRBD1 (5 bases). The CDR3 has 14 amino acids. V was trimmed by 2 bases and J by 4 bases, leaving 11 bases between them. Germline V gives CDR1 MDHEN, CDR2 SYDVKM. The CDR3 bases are TGTGCCAGCAGTTTACGGGGGTTCGGCTATGGCTACACCTTC. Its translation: CASSLRGFGYGYTF.

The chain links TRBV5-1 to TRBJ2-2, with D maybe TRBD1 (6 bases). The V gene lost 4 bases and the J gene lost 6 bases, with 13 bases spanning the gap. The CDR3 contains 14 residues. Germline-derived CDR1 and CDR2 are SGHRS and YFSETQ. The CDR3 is CASSGQLVAGELFF. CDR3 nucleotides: TGCGCCAGCAGCGGACAGTTGGTGGCCGGGGAGCTGTTTTTT.

Written as DNA, the CDR3 is TGTGCCAGCAGCTTGGGGGGTAACACCGGGGAGCTGTTTTTT. Its protein product is CASSLGGNTGELFF. The chain recombines TRBV5-4 with TRBJ2-2; D uncertain. This CDR3 contains 14 residues. Germline V CDR1 and CDR2: SGHNT, YYREEE (reference sequence). Trimming shortened V by 0 bases and J by 2 bases, and 5 bases separated the two germline ends.

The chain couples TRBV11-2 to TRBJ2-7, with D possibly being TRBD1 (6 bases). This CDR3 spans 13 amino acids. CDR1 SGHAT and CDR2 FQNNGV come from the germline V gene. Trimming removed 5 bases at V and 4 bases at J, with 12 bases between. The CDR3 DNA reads TGTGCCAGCAGCCCCGGACAGTTTTACGAGCAGTACTTC. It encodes CASSPGQFYEQYF.

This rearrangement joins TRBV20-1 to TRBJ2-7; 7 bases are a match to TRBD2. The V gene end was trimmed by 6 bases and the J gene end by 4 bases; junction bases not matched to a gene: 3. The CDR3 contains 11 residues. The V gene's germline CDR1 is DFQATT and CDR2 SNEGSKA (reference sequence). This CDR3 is CSARDYYEQYF. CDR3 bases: TGCAGTGCCCGGGACTATTACGAGCAGTACTTC.

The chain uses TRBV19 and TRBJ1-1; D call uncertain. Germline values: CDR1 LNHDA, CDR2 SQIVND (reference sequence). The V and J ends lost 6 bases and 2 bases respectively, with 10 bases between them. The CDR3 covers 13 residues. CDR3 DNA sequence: TGTGCCAGTAGCGGGCGGACCAACACTGAAGCTTTCTTT. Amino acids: CASSGRTNTEAFF.

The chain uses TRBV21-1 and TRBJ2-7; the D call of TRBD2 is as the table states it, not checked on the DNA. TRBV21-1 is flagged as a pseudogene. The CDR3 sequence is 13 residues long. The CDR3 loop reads CATKFLGGGSQYF. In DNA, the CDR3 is TGTGCCACCAAATTCCTGGGCGGAGGATCGCAGTACTTC.

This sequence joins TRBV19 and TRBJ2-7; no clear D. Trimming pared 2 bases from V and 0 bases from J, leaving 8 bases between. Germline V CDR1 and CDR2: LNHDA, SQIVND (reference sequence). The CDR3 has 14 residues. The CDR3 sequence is CASSIRSVSYEQYF. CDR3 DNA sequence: TGTGCCAGTAGTATAAGGAGTGTCTCCTACGAGCAGTACTTC.

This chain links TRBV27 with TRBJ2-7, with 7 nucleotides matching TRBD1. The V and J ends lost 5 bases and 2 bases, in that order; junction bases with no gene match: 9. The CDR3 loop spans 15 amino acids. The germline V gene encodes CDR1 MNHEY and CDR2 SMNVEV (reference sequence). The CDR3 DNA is TGTGCCAGCAGTCCCCGGACAGGAACCCCCTACGAGCAGTACTTC. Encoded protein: CASSPRTGTPYEQYF.

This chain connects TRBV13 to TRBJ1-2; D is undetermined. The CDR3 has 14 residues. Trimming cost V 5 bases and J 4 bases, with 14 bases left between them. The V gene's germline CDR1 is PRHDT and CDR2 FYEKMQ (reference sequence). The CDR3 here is CASSPSQAGYGYTF. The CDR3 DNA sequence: TGTGCCAGCAGCCCATCCCAGGCTGGCTATGGCTACACCTTC.